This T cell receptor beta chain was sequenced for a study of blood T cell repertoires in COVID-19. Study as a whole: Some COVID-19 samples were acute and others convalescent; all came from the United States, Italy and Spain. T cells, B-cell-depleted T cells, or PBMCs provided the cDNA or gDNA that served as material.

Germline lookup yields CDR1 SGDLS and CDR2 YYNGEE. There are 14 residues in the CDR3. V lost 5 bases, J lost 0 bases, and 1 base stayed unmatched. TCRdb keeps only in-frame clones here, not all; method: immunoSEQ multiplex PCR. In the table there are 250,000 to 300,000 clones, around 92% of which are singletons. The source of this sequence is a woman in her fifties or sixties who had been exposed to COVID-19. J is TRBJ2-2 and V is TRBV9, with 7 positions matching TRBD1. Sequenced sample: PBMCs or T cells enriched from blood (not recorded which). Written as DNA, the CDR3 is TGTGCCAGCAGAGGACAGGCGAACACCGGGGAGCTGTTTTTT. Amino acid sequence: CASRGQANTGELFF. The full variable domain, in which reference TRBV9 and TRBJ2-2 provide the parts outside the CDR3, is DSGVTQTPKHLITATGQRVTLRCSPRSGDLSVYWYQQSLDQGLQFLIQYYNGEERAKGNILERFSAQQFPDLHSELNLSSLELGDSALYFCASRGQANTGELFFGEGSRLTVL.